These T cell receptor beta chains were read from a single sample in a study of T cell changes during pregnancy in multiple sclerosis. Assay used: immunoSEQ multiplex PCR; TCRdb lists only in-frame clones, some missing. The sample lists about 100,000 clones; 80% to 95% were seen once. The specimen comprised peripheral blood, sampled after pregnancy. The source of these receptors is a female donor with multiple sclerosis, enrolled in a pregnancy study. Each CDR3 is given with its conserved first and last residue. D genes are given only for firm matches. Size values are once, few and many counts, or a class for expanded clones, and some rows have none.

D gene	V gene	clone size	J gene	CDR3 DNA	CDR3 protein
TRBD1	TRBV11-2	NA	TRBJ2-1	TGTGCCAGCAGCCCGGACAGGTACAATGAGCAGTTCTTC	CASSPDRYNEQFF
NA	TRBV21-1	NA	TRBJ2-7	TGTGCCAGCAGCACCCCGAAGGGACTAGCGGGAGAAAGGAGGGACTACGAGCAGTACTTC	CASSTPKGLAGERRDYEQYF
TRBD2	TRBV18	NA	TRBJ2-7	TGTGCCAGCTCACCGGGTAGCGGGAGCTCCTACGAGCAGTACTTC	CASSPGSGSSYEQYF
NA	TRBV5-1	NA	TRBJ2-5	TGCGCCAGCAGCTTAGCGGACCAAGAGACCCAGTACTTC	CASSLADQETQYF
TRBD2	TRBV15	NA	TRBJ2-1	TGTGCCACCAGCAGTAGGGCGGGAGGACACAATGAGCAGTTCTTC	CATSSRAGGHNEQFF
NA	TRBV6-6	NA	TRBJ1-2	TGTGCCAGCAGTTACAGGAGTAACTATGGCTACACCTTC	CASSYRSNYGYTF
NA	TRBV7-3	NA	TRBJ2-1	TGTGCCAGCAGCCCCCTGCCGGAGCCCTACAATGAGCAGTTCTTC	CASSPLPEPYNEQFF
TRBD1	TRBV7-9	NA	TRBJ2-7	TGTGCCAGCAGCCGGGACAGCTACTACGAGCAGTACTTC	CASSRDSYYEQYF
NA	TRBV9	NA	TRBJ1-6	TGTGCCAGCAGCGTGCCAGGGAGGGACTCACCCCTCCACTTT	CASSVPGRDSPLHF
NA	TRBV7-3	NA	TRBJ2-6	TGTGCCAGCAGCTTAGGAGCCGGGGCCAACGTCCTGACTTTC	CASSLGAGANVLTF
TRBD1	TRBV30	NA	TRBJ2-7	TGTGCCTGGAAGGACAGGGCTTACGAGCAGTACTTC	CAWKDRAYEQYF
TRBD1	TRBV7-6	few	TRBJ2-5	TGTGCCAGCAGCTCCCCCGGGACAGGACAAGAGACCCAGTACTTC	CASSSPGTGQETQYF
NA	TRBV5-1	NA	TRBJ1-2	TGCGCCAGCAGCTTCTCCACAGTCTATGGCTACACCTTC	CASSFSTVYGYTF
NA	TRBV4-2	NA	TRBJ1-1	TGTGCCAGCAGCCAAGATCGGAGCACTGAAGCTTTCTTT	CASSQDRSTEAFF
TRBD1	TRBV27	once	TRBJ1-6	TGTGCCAGCAGTCCACGGGACAGAAATTCACCCCTCCACTTT	CASSPRDRNSPLHF
NA	TRBV20-1	NA	TRBJ1-6	TGCAGTGCCCTGACAGACTCGACCCTCCACTTT	CSALTDSTLHF
NA	TRBV21-1	NA	TRBJ2-1	TGTGCCAGCATCTACCTAGCGGGGCGACCCTACAATGAGCAGTTCTTC	CASIYLAGRPYNEQFF
NA	TRBV10-2	NA	TRBJ2-1	TGCGCCAGCAGTGAGACCGGCGGCCCCTCGCGGGAGCAGTTCTTC	CASSETGGPSREQFF
NA	TRBV6-6	NA	TRBJ1-1	TGTGCCAGCAGTTACTCGGCAGAAAACACTGAAGCTTTCTTT	CASSYSAENTEAFF
NA	TRBV15	NA	TRBJ1-4	TGTGCCACGCGACGGGGAGACGCAACTAATGAAAAACTGTTTTTT	CATRRGDATNEKLFF
NA	TRBV19	NA	TRBJ1-3	TGTGCCAGTAGTCTGAACCAGGGGTCTGGAAACACCATATATTTT	CASSLNQGSGNTIYF
TRBD1	TRBV29-1	NA	TRBJ2-5	TGCAGCGTGGGGACAGGGGGAGAGACCCAGTACTTC	CSVGTGGETQYF
NA	TRBV2	NA	TRBJ1-2	TGTGCCAGCAGCCTCAGGTTCGGGGACATGCCTGGCTACACCTTC	CASSLRFGDMPGYTF
TRBD2	TRBV18	NA	TRBJ2-7	TGTGCCAGCTCACCAAAGACTAGCGGTTACGAGCAGTACTTC	CASSPKTSGYEQYF
NA	TRBV5-6	NA	TRBJ1-2	TGTGCCAGCAGCAGGGGAGGGGCAGAGTACTATGGCTACACCTTC	CASSRGGAEYYGYTF
NA	TRBV5-1	NA	TRBJ1-1	TGCGCCAGCAGTAGGGACACAATGAACACTGAAGCTTTCTTT	CASSRDTMNTEAFF
TRBD2	TRBV5-4	once	TRBJ2-7	TGTGCCAGCAGCTATAGGACTAGCGGGGGGTACGAGCAGTACTTC	CASSYRTSGGYEQYF
NA	TRBV30	NA	TRBJ2-7	TGTGCCTGGAGTGTACGGCCAGGCGAGCAGTACTTC	CAWSVRPGEQYF
TRBD1	TRBV30	NA	TRBJ1-5	TGTGCCTGGAGTCCATTGGGACAGGGGGTAAAGCCCCAGCATTTT	CAWSPLGQGVKPQHF
TRBD1	TRBV6-5	NA	TRBJ1-6	TGTGCCAGCAGTTACAGGGGGCGTAATTCACCCCTCCACTTT	CASSYRGRNSPLHF
TRBD2	TRBV11-3	NA	TRBJ2-1	TGTGCCAGCAGCTTAGATGGGTCTAGCGGGGGAAATGAGCAGTTCTTC	CASSLDGSSGGNEQFF
NA	TRBV5-1	NA	TRBJ1-3	TGCGCCAGCAGCTTGGAAGGCAGGCCAAGCTCTGGAAACACCATATATTTT	CASSLEGRPSSGNTIYF
TRBD1	TRBV28	NA	TRBJ1-2	TGTGCCAGCAGTCCCCTCGACAGGGAGAGCGTCGGGGGACCCTACACCTTC	CASSPLDRESVGGPYTF
NA	TRBV29-1	NA	TRBJ2-1	TGCAGCGTTGAAATTTTGGCAGTCTACAATGAGCAGTTCTTC	CSVEILAVYNEQFF
NA	TRBV6-1	NA	TRBJ1-5	TGTGCCAGCACTGCAGGGTTCGGGAATCAGCCCCAGCATTTT	CASTAGFGNQPQHF
TRBD1	TRBV30	NA	TRBJ1-2	TGTGCCTGGACCCGGACAGGGGGCGCAGGTTATGGCTACACCTTC	CAWTRTGGAGYGYTF
TRBD2	TRBV19	once	TRBJ2-2	TGTGCCAGTAGCACGACTAGCGGCACCGGGGAGCTGTTTTTT	CASSTTSGTGELFF
NA	TRBV27	NA	TRBJ1-1	TGTGCCAGCAGTTTAGTTTCAGGGGAAGTCACTGAAGCTTTCTTT	CASSLVSGEVTEAFF
TRBD2	TRBV7-6	NA	TRBJ2-7	TGTGCCAGCAGCTTTGGCGGGAGCTCGGGGGAGCAGTACTTC	CASSFGGSSGEQYF
TRBD1	TRBV15	NA	TRBJ1-5	TGTGCCACCAACACGGGACAGGGGTTTTTCAATCAGCCCCAGCATTTT	CATNTGQGFFNQPQHF
NA	TRBV19	once	TRBJ2-7	TGTGCCTCACCGGACAGCTGGAAGTATACCTACGAGCAGTACTTC	CASPDSWKYTYEQYF
TRBD1	TRBV19	NA	TRBJ2-2	TGTGCCAGTAGTATTTCCCGGACAGGGGTAAACACCGGGGAGCTGTTTTTT	CASSISRTGVNTGELFF
TRBD1	TRBV5-3	once	TRBJ1-5	TGTGCCAGAAGCTTGGTCGGACAGGGGGGAGGTCAGCCCCAGCATTTT	CARSLVGQGGGQPQHF
NA	TRBV10-3	NA	TRBJ2-5	TGTGCCATCAGGGGGAGTTCCGGGGACCAGTACTTC	CAIRGSSGDQYF
NA	TRBV19	few	TRBJ2-6	TGTGCCAGTACGTTCCCTAGTGGGGCCAACGTCCTGACTTTC	CASTFPSGANVLTF